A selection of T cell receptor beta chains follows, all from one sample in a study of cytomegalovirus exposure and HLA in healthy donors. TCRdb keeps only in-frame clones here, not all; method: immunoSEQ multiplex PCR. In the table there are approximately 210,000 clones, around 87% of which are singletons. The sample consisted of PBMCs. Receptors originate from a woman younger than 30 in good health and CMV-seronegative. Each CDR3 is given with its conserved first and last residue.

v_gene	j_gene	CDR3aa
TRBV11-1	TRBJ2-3	CASSSQGAPSTDTQYF
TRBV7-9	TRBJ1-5	CASSLADRENQPQHF
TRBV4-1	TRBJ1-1	CASSQEPGNTEAFF
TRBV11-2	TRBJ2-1	CASSFYRSSYNEQFF
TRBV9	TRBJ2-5	CASSVAGQGRETQYF
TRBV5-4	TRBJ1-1	CASSLASNTEAFF
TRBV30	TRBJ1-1	CAWSIGTGKNTEAFF
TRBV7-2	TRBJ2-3	CASSSGLATDTQYF
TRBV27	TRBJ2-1	CASSSLGTFGNEQFF
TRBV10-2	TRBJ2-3	CASSESSGGVTDTQYF
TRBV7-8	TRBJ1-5	CASSLQDRGAQPQHF
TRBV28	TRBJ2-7	CASSWTDPTYEQYF
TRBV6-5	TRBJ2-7	CASSYGASYEQYF
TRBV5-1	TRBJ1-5	CASSPGTGGSQPQHF
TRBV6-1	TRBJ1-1	CASSENGGTEAFF
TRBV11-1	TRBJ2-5	CASSLGGGGGRETQYF
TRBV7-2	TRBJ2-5	CASSLVADSQETQYF
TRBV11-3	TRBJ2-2	CASTPPDTGELFF
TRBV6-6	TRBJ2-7	CASSLGEPSYEQYF
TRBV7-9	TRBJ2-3	CASSLLQNADTQYF
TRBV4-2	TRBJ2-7	CASSQDAGAQTYEQYF
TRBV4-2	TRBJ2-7	CASSQVQGAPGLAGGRTNYEQYF
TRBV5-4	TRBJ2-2	CASSLVYFANTGELFF
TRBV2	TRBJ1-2	CASSEGGGWNYGYTF